The 30 T cell receptor beta chains in this list originate from one sample, sequenced in a study of siplizumab effects on memory and regulatory T cells (dated by TCRdb to 2018 to 2020). Library generation was performed with the immunoSEQ multiplex PCR assay. TCRdb's version of the immuneACCESS table is confined to in-frame rearrangements and falls short of the full clone set. An unresolved V gene accounts for under half of the shortfall where checked; the remainder is of unknown origin. The sample yields about 120,000 clones; roughly 94% were counted once. The ten top clones hold under 2% of the sample. Sequencing was done on a sample of non-Treg CD4+ T cells sorted from blood. The intended sense of this specimen's cell subset or site label: FACS-sorted unstimulated CD4+ non-regulatory T cells. These receptors were collected from a human donor in good health.

The chain links TRBV10-2 to TRBJ1-5, with D possibly TRBD1 on 6 matching bases. Trimming left V 5 bases short and J 0 bases short, with 14 bases between. From germline, CDR1 is WSHSY and CDR2 SAAADI. The CDR3 runs 16 residues. The CDR3 DNA reads as TGCGCCAGCAGTCCCGGGACATCGTATAGCAATCAGCCCCAGCATTTT. It is translated as CASSPGTSYSNQPQHF.

This chain links TRBV30 with TRBJ1-2; D not certain. V gave up 5 bases and J gave up 4 bases, with 17 bases separating them. The length of the CDR3 is 14 residues. The germline gives CDR1 GTSNPN, CDR2 SVGIG (reference sequence). CDR3: CAWSPILPGYGYTF. The CDR3 nucleotides are TGTGCCTGGTCCCCGATCCTGCCGGGCTATGGCTACACCTTC. The variable domain in full, completed from reference TRBV30 and TRBJ1-2, reads SQTIHQWPATLVQPVGSPLSLECTVEGTSNPNLYWYRQAAGRGLQLLFYSVGIGQISSEVPQNLSASRPQDRQFILSSKKLLLSDSGFYLCAWSPILPGYGYTFGSGTRLTVV.

The sample holds one count of this clone. The chain links TRBV15 to TRBJ1-2; no clear D gene. The CDR3 totals 14 residues. V gave up 3 bases and J gave up 9 bases, with 17 bases separating them. CDR1 and CDR2 from the germline V gene are LNHNV and YYDKDF (reference sequence). The CDR3 spells CATSSAGVGNRYTF. CDR3 sequence (DNA): TGTGCCACCAGCAGTGCCGGGGTCGGAAATCGCTACACCTTC.

This clone is a singleton in its sample. CDR3 protein: CSVQNTEAFF. CDR3 sequence (DNA): TGCAGCGTACAGAACACTGAAGCTTTCTTT. This chain connects TRBV29-1 to TRBJ1-1; D ambiguous. Germline V gene sequence: CDR1 SQVTM, CDR2 ANQGSEA. The CDR3 has 10 amino acids. V was cut by 6 bases and J by 1 base, with 3 bases left in between.

The chain joins TRBV10-2 to TRBJ2-5; D is unresolved. The DNA end is more similar to TRBJ2-7, so the J call may be wrong. Germline CDR1 is WSHSY and CDR2 is SAAADI. The length of the CDR3 is 11 residues. CDR3 bases: TGCGCCAGCAGCCCCTCCTACGAGCAGTACTTC. Amino acids: CASSPSYEQYF.

The chain recombines TRBV9 with TRBJ2-7, with 10 bases identical to TRBD2. This CDR3 spans 16 amino acids. J lost 4 bases, V lost 0 bases, and 7 bases had no gene match. The germline V gene has CDR1 SGDLS and CDR2 YYNGEE. The CDR3 DNA sequence: TGTGCCAGCAGCGTAGGCCTAGCGGGAGAAGATTACGAGCAGTACTTC. It codes for CASSVGLAGEDYEQYF.

The chain links TRBV9 to TRBJ2-1, with D perhaps assigned TRBD1 or TRBD2 (5 bases each). The germline gives CDR1 SGDLS, CDR2 YYNGEE. The length of the CDR3 is 16 residues. V was shortened by 3 bases and J by 0 bases, with 13 bases between the two germline ends. The CDR3 is CASSGGSSSSYNEQFF. Written as DNA, the CDR3 is TGTGCCAGCAGCGGGGGGTCGTCTAGCTCCTACAATGAGCAGTTCTTC.

The chain recombines TRBV11-2 with TRBJ2-5; maybe TRBD1 (6 bases). V was trimmed by 1 base and J by 2 bases, leaving 17 bases between them. The CDR3 is 17 amino acids. The germline gives CDR1 SGHAT, CDR2 FQNNGV. DNA of the CDR3: TGTGCCAGCAGCTTAGGCTCCGGGACACCCGCTCAAGAGACCCAGTACTTC. As protein: CASSLGSGTPAQETQYF.

The V call is TRBV27, the J call TRBJ1-5, with 9 bases identical to TRBD1. This CDR3 has 13 residues. With 10 bases clipped from V and 3 bases from J, the junction kept 4 bases outside the gene matches. Germline V gene sequence: CDR1 MNHEY, CDR2 SMNVEV (reference sequence). CDR3 coding DNA: TGTGCCATCGGGGACAGGGACAATCAGCCCCAGCATTTT. Translation gives CAIGDRDNQPQHF.

V usage is TRBV7-9 and J usage is TRBJ2-2; D might be TRBD1 or TRBD2, each matching 5 bases. The length of the CDR3 is 15 residues. Trimming shortened V by 2 bases and J by 1 base, and 8 bases separated the two germline ends. CDR1 and CDR2 (germline): SEHNR, FQNEAQ (reference sequence). The CDR3 nucleotides are TGTGCCAGCAGCTTACGGGGCCGGAACACCGGGGAGCTGTTTTTT. Its protein product is CASSLRGRNTGELFF.

The chain has TRBV19 and TRBJ1-4; 7 nucleotides agree with TRBD1. J gave up 5 bases and V 7 bases, and 4 bases lay outside the gene matches. The CDR3 sequence is 13 residues long. Germline CDR1 reads LNHDA; CDR2 reads SQIVND (reference sequence). CDR3 in DNA: TGTGCCAGTAAAGGACAGGTGAATGAAAAACTGTTTTTT. This translates into CASKGQVNEKLFF.

This sequence joins TRBV5-4 and TRBJ2-6; a weak D match, TRBD1 (5 bases). This CDR3 has 14 residues. V dropped 5 bases and J dropped 2 bases, with 8 bases sitting between them. The germline gives CDR1 SGHNT, CDR2 YYREEE (reference sequence). CDR3 nucleotides: TGTGCCAGCAGTTGGGGCCCTGGGGCCAACGTCCTGACTTTC. This translates into CASSWGPGANVLTF.

The chain uses TRBV30 and TRBJ2-3; no reliable D call. Per the germline V gene, CDR1 is GTSNPN and CDR2 is SVGIG (reference sequence). With 4 bases removed from V and 4 bases from J, the gap between germline ends came to 12 bases. The CDR3 totals 13 residues. The CDR3 nucleotides are TGTGCCTGGACCCGCCCTCCCCCAGATACGCAGTATTTT. This encodes CAWTRPPPDTQYF.

This chain joins TRBV9 and TRBJ2-6; 8 positions match TRBD1. Looked up from germline, CDR1 is SGDLS and CDR2 is YYNGEE. The length of the CDR3 is 16 residues. Trimming at V came to 5 bases and at J to 2 bases, leaving 6 bases not matched to a gene. The CDR3 DNA is TGTGCCAGCAGTCAGGGGGCTGTACCTGGGGCCAACGTCCTGACTTTC. Protein product: CASSQGAVPGANVLTF.

The rearrangement uses TRBV5-4 and TRBJ2-5, with TRBD2 identical over 10 bases. The length of the CDR3 is 15 residues. Trimming cost V 1 base and J 4 bases; bases outside gene matches: 4. Germline CDR1 is SGHNT and CDR2 is YYREEE (reference sequence). CDR3 sequence: CASSLSSGGGETQYF. CDR3 sequence (DNA): TGTGCCAGCAGCTTGTCTAGCGGGGGTGGAGAGACCCAGTACTTC.

V and J are TRBV5-4 and TRBJ2-1, with unresolved D. The CDR3 is 15 residues long. Trimming stripped 4 bases from V and 0 bases from J, with 11 bases between. The germline V gene encodes CDR1 SGHNT and CDR2 YYREEE (reference sequence). The CDR3 coding sequence is TGTGCCAGCAGCATGGATGGGAACTCCTACAATGAGCAGTTCTTC. Translated: CASSMDGNSYNEQFF.

V gene TRBV19 combines with J gene TRBJ1-4, with 7 nucleotides matching TRBD1. The CDR3 is 15 amino acids. V shed 6 bases, J shed 7 bases, and the junction held 11 bases outside the gene matches. Per germline, CDR1 LNHDA and CDR2 SQIVND (reference sequence). Here the CDR3 DNA reads TGTGCCAGTAGCACGTGGACAGGAGAGATTGAAAAACTGTTTTTT. It codes for CASSTWTGEIEKLFF. Complete variable domain (other parts from reference TRBV19 and TRBJ1-4): DGGITQSPKYLFRKEGQNVTLSCEQNLNHDAMYWYRQDPGQGLRLIYYSQIVNDFQKGDIAEGYSVSREKKESFPLTVTSAQKNPTAFYLCASSTWTGEIEKLFFGSGTQLSVL.

The table lists this clone with a count of one. The genes are TRBV7-2 and TRBJ2-1, with D perhaps TRBD1 or TRBD2 (6 bases each). Trimming took 5 bases from V and 8 from J, leaving 19 bases between them. The CDR3 sequence is 15 residues long. Germline values: CDR1 SGHTA, CDR2 FQGNSA. CDR3 in amino acids: CASSRQVGGRDEQFF. Here the CDR3 DNA reads TGTGCCAGCAGCCGCCAAGTGGGGGGCCGGGATGAGCAGTTCTTC.

The J gene is TRBJ1-4, the V gene TRBV7-8; D is uncertain. Trimming removed 4 bases at V and 5 bases at J, with 5 bases between. Germline V gene data show CDR1 as SGHVS and CDR2 as FQNEAQ. The CDR3 covers 12 residues. The CDR3 loop is CASSSLNEKLFF. DNA of the CDR3: TGTGCCAGCAGCTCTCTAAATGAAAAACTGTTTTTT. Supplemented by reference TRBV7-8 and TRBJ1-4, the full variable domain reads GAGVSQSPRYKVAKRGQDVALRCDPISGHVSLFWYQQALGQGPEFLTYFQNEAQLDKSGLPSDRFFAERPEGSVSTLKIQRTQQEDSAVYLCASSSLNEKLFFGSGTQLSVL.

This chain connects TRBV5-1 to TRBJ2-3, with 7 positions matching TRBD1. The V gene's germline CDR1 is SGHRS and CDR2 YFSETQ. Trimming took 5 bases from V and 2 from J; bases not matched to a gene: 8. CDR3 length: 15 amino acids. CDR3 sequence: CASRRDSGYTDTQYF. The CDR3 DNA sequence: TGCGCCAGCAGAAGGGACAGTGGGTACACAGATACGCAGTATTTT.

This sequence joins TRBV5-4 and TRBJ2-7; D is unresolved. The CDR3 has 15 residues. Deletions cut 3 bases from V and 0 bases from J, with 13 bases between. CDR1 SGHNT and CDR2 YYREEE come from the germline V gene (reference sequence). CDR3 DNA: TGTGCCAGCAGCTCAAGCCGAACCGCCTCCTACGAGCAGTACTTC. Its translation is CASSSSRTASYEQYF.

The V call is TRBV7-9, the J call TRBJ1-4, with TRBD1 matching over 8 bases. The CDR3 consists of 14 residues. V lost 3 bases to trimming and J lost 4 bases; unmatched junction nucleotides: 1. Germline assignment: CDR1 SEHNR and CDR2 FQNEAQ (reference sequence). The CDR3 protein is CASSLGQVNEKLFF. In DNA form, the CDR3 reads TGTGCCAGCAGCTTGGGACAGGTTAATGAAAAACTGTTTTTT.

J is TRBJ2-3 and V is TRBV2, with TRBD2 matching 8 bases. V lost 9 bases and J lost 0; bases outside the gene matches: 5. Germline lookup yields CDR1 SNHLY and CDR2 FYNNEI. The CDR3 covers 14 residues. Written as DNA, the CDR3 is TGTGCCAGTGTCCGGGAGGGCAGCACAGATACGCAGTATTTT. This sequence encodes CASVREGSTDTQYF.

This clone appeared once. The CDR3 DNA reads as TGTGCCAGCAGTGAATCGAGGGCAGGCTACACCTTC. Translated: CASSESRAGYTF. The rearrangement joins TRBV25-1 to TRBJ1-2, with unresolved D. Germline CDR1 is MGHDK and CDR2 is SYGVNS. The CDR3 is made up of 12 amino acids. The V end lost 1 base, the J end lost 8 bases, and 8 bases lay between the germline ends.

This chain joins TRBV7-2 and TRBJ1-1, with a weak D call TRBD1 (5 bases). The CDR3 runs to 18 residues. Trimming shortened V by 7 bases and J by 0 bases, and 24 bases separated the two germline ends. CDR1 and CDR2 from the germline V gene are SGHTA and FQGNSA. CDR3 protein: CASTTPGLPPGLNTEAFF. The CDR3 coding sequence is TGTGCCAGCACTACCCCGGGACTCCCGCCGGGATTGAACACTGAAGCTTTCTTT.

The chain joins TRBV7-3 to TRBJ2-1; 12 positions agree with TRBD2. V was clipped by 1 base and J by 7 bases; unmatched bases: 2. The CDR3 runs 15 residues. Looked up from germline, CDR1 is SGHTA and CDR2 is FQGTGA. CDR3 sequence: CASSLKLAGGNEQFF. The CDR3 region has the DNA TGTGCCAGCAGCTTAAAGCTAGCGGGGGGGAATGAGCAGTTCTTC. Complete variable domain (other parts from reference TRBV7-3 and TRBJ2-1): GAGVSQTPSNKVTEKGKYVELRCDPISGHTALYWYRQSLGQGPEFLIYFQGTGAADDSGLPNDRFFAVRPEGSVSTLKIQRTERGDSAVYLCASSLKLAGGNEQFFGPGTRLTVL.

This clone has a single count. The chain joins TRBV7-3 to TRBJ2-2, with unresolved D. This CDR3 is 14 amino acids long. Germline loops: CDR1 SGHTA, CDR2 FQGTGA. V shed 4 bases and J shed 1 base, with 7 bases lying between them. The CDR3 DNA reads TGTGCCAGCAGCTCTCGACTGAACACCGGGGAGCTGTTTTTT. This sequence encodes CASSSRLNTGELFF.

The gene calls are TRBV6-5 and TRBJ2-3, with TRBD2 matching over 7 bases. The germline V gene encodes CDR1 MNHEY and CDR2 SVGAGI. After removal of 6 bases from V and 1 base from J, the junction contained 7 bases not matched to a gene. This CDR3 contains 15 residues. The CDR3 nucleotides read TGTGCCAGCAGAGGGCGGGGGAGCGGCACAGATACGCAGTATTTT. This sequence encodes CASRGRGSGTDTQYF.

The chain employs TRBV11-1 and TRBJ2-5, with 7 bases that match TRBD1. Germline V CDR1 and CDR2: SGHAT, FQDESV (reference sequence). The ends lost 5 bases at V and 7 bases at J; junction bases unmatched: 7. This CDR3 is built from 13 residues. CDR3 loop: CASSIQGKGTQYF. In DNA form, the CDR3 reads TGTGCCAGCAGCATACAGGGGAAGGGGACCCAGTACTTC.

This chain links TRBV6-6 with TRBJ2-6; D unresolved. The length of the CDR3 is 11 residues. Per the germline V gene, CDR1 is MNHNY and CDR2 is SVGAGI (reference sequence). The V and J ends lost 2 bases and 12 bases respectively, with 5 bases between them. CDR3 protein: CASSYLGVLTF. The CDR3 nucleotides read TGTGCCAGCAGTTACCTAGGCGTCCTGACTTTC.